The clone carrying this T cell receptor (beta chain) was counted a single time. Its cognate antigen is unknown. This record belongs to a study of cytomegalovirus exposure and HLA in healthy donors. Study results and caveats: Earlier analysis found most TCR beta V segments productive about 87% or about 30% of the time. Later genetic work tied a missense DCLRE1C variant to beta-chain V and J trimming.

The PCR ran on 60 Vbeta and 13 Jbeta primers. Profiled with immunoSEQ multiplex PCR; TCRdb holds only in-frame clones, not every one. The data hold fewer than 150,000 clones, with 70% to 80% observed a single time. Per the germline V gene, CDR1 is SGHTA and CDR2 is FQGNSA. V lost 5 bases and J lost 4; bases outside the gene matches: 6. The CDR3 loop spans 15 amino acids. The rearrangement joins TRBV7-2 to TRBJ2-1; TRBD1 aligns across 9 bases. The clonotype was recovered from a man aged 45-60 years in good health and CMV-seropositive. Sequenced sample: PBMCs. This chain's CDR3 is CASSRQGQGYNEQFF. The CDR3 DNA follows: TGTGCCAGCAGCCGGCAAGGACAGGGGTACAATGAGCAGTTCTTC.